This T cell receptor (beta chain) was captured in a study of neurological immune-mediated disorders. The study's findings and limits: For the multiple sclerosis repertoire cluster, no association with any clinical or MRI feature was found.

This clonotype was counted many times. Its antigen is currently unknown. Each TCR transcript was tagged with a 10-nucleotide random UMI during 5'RACE. TCRdb fed the 5' RACE reads into MiXCR, producing one record per CDR3 protein. Seen here are about 71,000 distinct CDR3 sequences, 4.5% observed once, and the top ten hold approximately 6.9%. Germline CDR1 is SGHTA and CDR2 is FQGTGA. Trimming left V 5 bases short and J 5 bases short, with 18 bases between. CDR3 length equals 15 residues. V and J are TRBV7-3 and TRBJ2-5; D could derive from TRBD1 or TRBD2 (6 bases each). The specimen was PBMCs. This TCR came from a man aged 30-40 years with multiple sclerosis. The CDR3 nucleotides read TGTGCCAGCAGCCCCCCAGGAGGGGGGCGGGAGACCCAGTACTTC. Encoded protein: CASSPPGGGRETQYF. The full variable domain, its missing parts supplied by reference TRBV7-3 and TRBJ2-5, is GAGVSQTPSNKVTEKGKYVELRCDPISGHTALYWYRQSLGQGPEFLIYFQGTGAADDSGLPNDRFFAVRPEGSVSTLKIQRTERGDSAVYLCASSPPGGGRETQYFGPGTRLLVL.